These T cell receptor beta chains were read from a single sample in a study of technical replicates of blood from four donors. Measured with immunoSEQ multiplex PCR; TCRdb has only the in-frame clones, and not every one. The sample contains roughly 60,000 clones, approximately 87% of which appear only once. Sequenced input: PBMCs. The receptor source for this set is a human donor in good health. Some clones in this sample may be carry-over from other donors' samples. CDR3s include the opening cysteine and the closing phenylalanine or tryptophan. D genes are given only for firm matches. For some rows the clone size is stated as once, few or many, or as a class when expanded; others skip it.

TRBJ2-1 | TRBV7-2 | TRBD1 | - | TGTGCCAGCAGCTTAGAACAGGGGACCAGGCAGTTCTTC | CASSLEQGTRQFF
TRBJ2-7 | TRBV30 | TRBD1 | - | TGTGCCTGGACCGAAGGGACAGTTAGCTCCTACGAGCAGTACTTC | CAWTEGTVSSYEQYF
TRBJ1-1 | TRBV10-3 | - | - | TGTGCCATCAGGGCTACACGGCGGACAGAGAACACTGAAGCTTTCTTT | CAIRATRRTENTEAFF
TRBJ1-4 | TRBV7-3 | - | - | TGTGCCAGCAGCTTAGTCCTGGGGCTGGGTGAAAAACTGTTTTTT | CASSLVLGLGEKLFF
TRBJ2-2 | TRBV19 | - | - | TGTGCCAGTAGTATAGGGGGACTTCAGACCGGGGAGCTGTTTTTT | CASSIGGLQTGELFF
TRBJ2-3 | TRBV7-9 | TRBD2 | - | TGTGCCAGCAGCTTAGCGCGTCTAGCGGGGAGCACAGATACGCAGTATTTT | CASSLARLAGSTDTQYF
TRBJ2-3 | TRBV7-2 | TRBD1 | - | TGTGCCAGCAGCTTAGGAACAGGAGACAGGGTGGTTGGTACGCAGTATTTT | CASSLGTGDRVVGTQYF
TRBJ1-4 | TRBV5-4 | - | once | TGTGCCAGCAGCTTGGCCTTTCGGGATGAAAAACTGTTTTTT | CASSLAFRDEKLFF
TRBJ2-7 | TRBV10-1 | - | once | TGCGCCGCCCCCCGTAGGCAGGGCCCCTACGAGCAGTACTTC | CAAPRRQGPYEQYF
TRBJ1-6 | TRBV7-3 | - | - | TGTGCCAGCAGCTTAAATCAAAATTCACCCCTCCACTTT | CASSLNQNSPLHF
TRBJ2-5 | TRBV7-2 | TRBD2 | - | TGTGCCAGCAGTCATCAACGTCTAGCGGGGGTTGAGACCCAGTACTTC | CASSHQRLAGVETQYF
TRBJ1-2 | TRBV7-9 | - | - | TGTGCCAGCAGCGACACCGAGGGTATTGGCTACACCTTC | CASSDTEGIGYTF
TRBJ1-1 | TRBV30 | - | - | TGTGCCTGGAGTCCGGGAATTAACACTGAAGCTTTCTTT | CAWSPGINTEAFF
TRBJ2-7 | TRBV7-9 | TRBD2 | - | TGTGCCAGCAGCCTAGCTAGCGGGGGAACCTACGAGCAGTACTTC | CASSLASGGTYEQYF
TRBJ2-5 | TRBV4-2 | - | - | TGTGCCAGCAGCCAAACTCTTTCGCTTGGGACTCTCCAAGAGACCCAGTACTTC | CASSQTLSLGTLQETQYF
TRBJ2-6 | TRBV14 | TRBD1 | - | TGTGCCAGCAGCCAGTTAAACAGGGGGATCGCTGGGGCCAACGTCCTGACTTTC | CASSQLNRGIAGANVLTF
TRBJ2-6 | TRBV18 | TRBD1 | once | TGTGCCAGCTCACAATCAGGGGGTCCCTCTGGGGCCAACGTCCTGACTTTC | CASSQSGGPSGANVLTF
TRBJ2-1 | TRBV7-9 | TRBD2 | - | TGTGCCAGCAGCTTGGGGGGGGACTTCTACAATGAGCAGTTCTTC | CASSLGGDFYNEQFF
TRBJ1-2 | TRBV9 | - | - | TGTGCCAGCAGCGTAGCATCACAGAGTAACTATGGCTACACCTTC | CASSVASQSNYGYTF
TRBJ2-1 | TRBV7-9 | TRBD2 | - | TGTGCCAGCAGCTTAGGGGGAGGGATCGAGCAGTTCTTC | CASSLGGGIEQFF
TRBJ2-7 | TRBV2 | TRBD2 | - | TGTGCCAGCAGTGAAGATTTAACTAGCGGCTACGAGCAGTACTTC | CASSEDLTSGYEQYF
TRBJ2-5 | TRBV14 | TRBD1 | - | TGTGCCAGCAGCCAAGCCCACCAGGGGGCTTGGGAGACCCAGTACTTC | CASSQAHQGAWETQYF